This TCR beta chain was obtained from a study of shared clonotypes between healthy human individuals (dated by TCRdb to about 2020). Regarding the study in general: The cohort comprised a couple of women and a few men aged 18 to 49 years. For each donor, three plates each were used for CD4 naive and CD4 memory, two plates were used for CD8 naive, and one plate was used for CD8 memory. The study deeply sequenced blood TCR repertoires of five healthy adults to estimate repertoire size and the extent of clonotype sharing between individuals. Libraries were prepared and TCR repertoires were sequenced by different laboratories using diverse techniques, in order to increase sequencing depth and limit assay-specific biases. Leukapheresis yielded between about 0.94 and 8.9 billion PBMCs per donor.

Healthy HIV-negative adults with no recently reported acute infections or vaccinations were included as donors. Only Caucasian adults living in Nashville, Tennessee, USA were represented among the donors. CD4+ T cells were enriched through magnetic negative selection, after which naive cells were positively selected on CD45RA and the remaining negative fraction served as the memory subset. After blood collection by leukapheresis, PBMCs were isolated using Ficoll-Histopaque density gradient centrifugation and then cryopreserved in the vapor phase of liquid nitrogen. Analytical flow cytometry was used to check the purity and quantity of each magnetically sorted T cell population. Genomic DNA was isolated from each sorted fraction and quantified by UV absorbance on a Nanodrop 2000c. This clone was seen only once. This clone's antigen is unknown. No per-base quality is available; no much larger clone lies one base away.

The CDR3 contains 14 residues, cysteine and phenylalanine counted. Of the read, only the CDR3 DNA is kept; its 42 bases are in frame from base 1. The germline V gene sets CDR1 to SGHRS and CDR2 to YFSETQ. V and J are truncated by 0 bases and 1 base respectively, leaving an intervening sequence of 7 bases. TCR CDR3 regions were amplified from genomic DNA by multiplex PCR using the deep immunoSEQ assay. Genomic DNA extracted from each cell subset was distributed evenly over all wells of several immunoSEQ 96-well plates, and each plate served as one replicate. For sorted subsets, each replicate PCR was loaded with 200 to 250 ng genomic DNA, equivalent to approximately 27,000 T cell genomes. Purified libraries were measured with a Qubit 3.0 fluorometer, size-checked on a Bioanalyzer 2100, and measured again with the KAPA Library Quantification kit. A separate single-read 150-cycle Illumina NextSeq 550 flow cell was used to sequence each immunoSEQ 96-well plate. Per the original workflow: Because only junctional sequences without quality scores were contained in the immunoSEQ output, filtering matching that applied to full-length reads could not be performed. Sequences were annotated with PyIR, a Python wrapper for IgBLAST v1.9, and V/J genes and CDR3 were assigned using IMGT germline references. Reads were filtered out if the reads had weak V/J assignments (E-value above 1e-6), no CDR3, stop codons, out-of-frame junctions, or ambiguous translated residues. V3J clonotypes were defined as sequences sharing the same inferred V gene, J gene, and CDR3 amino acid sequence. The percentage overlap between two repertoires was calculated by dividing the number of shared unique clonotypes by the size of the smaller repertoire. RTK rarefaction, the Chao1 estimator, and Recon v2.1 estimates of unobserved clonotypes were used to assess repertoire richness. Generation probabilities were computed with OLGA for all TCRbeta clonotypes obtained by the gDNA method from a handful of donors. Held by TCRdb, this immuneACCESS table contains in-frame sequences only and omits some clones. Under half of the omission traces to an unresolved V gene where checked; the cause of the rest is unknown. V, J and clone size derive from that table, while D and trimming were established from the DNA sequence. The sample data list about 1,500,000 clones, and 96% of these were observed just once. The ten largest clonotypes hold 1% to 1.5% of the sample.

What the authors observed across the whole study: Incomplete sequencing was indicated by rarefaction of sorted-subset datasets, despite the large sequencing depth. Across four donors, around 5% of naive CD4, 3% to 3.5% of naive CD8, roughly 2.3% of memory CD4, and about 0.4% of memory CD8 clonotypes were shared. Pairwise subsampling indicated that sequencing depth was expected to affect the degree of clonotype sharing among donors. Sampling was restricted to blood, and TCR repertoires in tissues likely differ from the TCR repertoires found in blood. Compared with non-shared clonotypes, the clonotypes found in all four sorted-subset donors had higher generation probabilities. Larger estimated clonotype richness was generally found for naive subsets than for memory subsets. The small number of donors limited the genetic and exposure-history diversity represented.

Recombination linked TRBV5-1 to TRBJ1-2; no D gene is confidently identified. The sequenced sample consisted of naive CD4+ T cells sorted from blood. Taken with the paper, the label for cell subset or site translates to: CD45RA+ positively selected. The sequence came from a young man in good health. The CDR3 in this case is CASSLEEGNYGYTF. The nucleotide sequence is TGCGCCAGCAGCTTGGAGGAGGGTAACTATGGCTACACCTTC.